This TCR beta chain was captured in a study of cytotoxic CD8 clonotypes in ibrutinib-treated CLL. This CDR3 has 12 residues. With 7 bases removed from V and 8 bases from J, the gap between germline ends came to 14 bases. The germline V gene has CDR1 SEHNR and CDR2 FQNEAQ (reference sequence). TCRdb keeps only in-frame clones here, not all; method: immunoSEQ multiplex PCR. Of around 310,000 clones in the sample, around four fifths were seen once. On this clone: Its antigen is as yet unknown.

Study results and limitations: Against age-matched healthy donors, baseline clonality ran higher and tracked circulating CD8+ T-cell counts. Public clonotypes, an uncommon group, contracted or remained stable on treatment.

This material consisted of PBMCs, taken before ibrutinib treatment. The V gene is TRBV7-9, the J gene TRBJ1-2, with a weak D call TRBD1 (5 bases). The sequence was collected from a human donor with chronic lymphocytic leukemia. As DNA, the CDR3 is TGTGCCAGCACGAAACAGGAAAGAGGCTACACCTTC. Its protein is CASTKQERGYTF.